Shown below are 9 T cell receptor beta chains from a single sample sequenced in a study of human T cells and chemical hapten exposure. MiXCR, applied by TCRdb to the RACE reads, yields one record per CDR3 protein. The sample holds fewer than 200,000 distinct CDR3 sequences, almost 30% seen once. Time point described: pre-sensitization, week 0. Treatment: therapeutic diphenylcyclopropenone sensitization with weekly scalp DPC. Material: whole blood, obtained in connection with sensitization to the hapten diphenylcyclopropenone (DPC). The receptors derive from a woman aged 25-40 years with alopecia areata. Some clones in this sample may be carry-over from other donors' samples.

The chain joins TRBV7-9 to TRBJ1-4, with a possible D match to TRBD1 (5 bases). The CDR3 loop spans 12 amino acids. Trimming removed 10 bases at V and 4 bases at J, with 10 bases between. Germline CDR1 SEHNR, CDR2 FQNEAQ (reference sequence). The CDR3 region has the DNA TGTGCCATCAAGGGACTTAATGAAAAACTGTTTTTT. Encoded protein: CAIKGLNEKLFF.

The rearrangement links TRBV7-2 to TRBJ2-3, with 15 bases matching TRBD2. The CDR3 extends over 17 amino acids. The V gene's germline CDR1 is SGHTA and CDR2 FQGNSA. Losses at the gene ends were 5 bases for V and 6 bases for J; bases not matched to a gene: 9. Here the CDR3 reads CASSTPGLAGGRDTQYF. CDR3 DNA: TGTGCCAGCAGCACACCGGGACTAGCGGGGGGTAGGGATACGCAGTATTTT. Supplemented by reference TRBV7-2 and TRBJ2-3, the full variable domain reads GAGVSQSPSNKVTEKGKDVELRCDPISGHTALYWYRQSLGQGLEFLIYFQGNSAPDKSGLPSDRFSAERTGGSVSTLTIQRTQQEDSAVYLCASSTPGLAGGRDTQYFGPGTRLTVL.

The V call is TRBV20-1, the J call TRBJ1-6, with 8 bases lining up with TRBD1. After removal of 6 bases from V and 7 bases from J, the junction contained 11 bases not matched to a gene. The V gene's germline CDR1 is DFQATT and CDR2 SNEGSKA (reference sequence). The CDR3 runs 15 residues. DNA for the CDR3: TGCAGTGCCAACCCGACAGGGGCGTCCAATTCACCCCTCCACTTT. Translated, it gives CSANPTGASNSPLHF.

In this sample, this clonotype turned up a few times. This chain uses TRBV20-1 with TRBJ2-2, with D possibly TRBD2 on 6 matching bases. CDR3 length: 14 amino acids. V dropped 6 bases and J dropped 3 bases, with 14 bases sitting between them. Germline CDR1 and CDR2: DFQATT and SNEGSKA (reference sequence). CDR3 sequence (DNA): TGCAGTGCCCAACGTAGCGGTTACACCGGGGAGCTGTTTTTT. Protein sequence: CSAQRSGYTGELFF.

With respect to this clonotype: The DNA is omitted, as the CDR3 cannot be located on it reliably, and the CDR3 follows TCRdb's listing. The chain uses TRBV5-1 and TRBJ2-1; TRBD1 was called by the table and not checked on the DNA. The CDR3 has 14 amino acids, counting both end residues. Germline loops: CDR1 SGHRS, CDR2 YFSETQ. The CDR3 reads CASSLTFVGQGTVF.

This chain connects TRBV9 to TRBJ1-4; D remains unclear. V shed 7 bases and J shed 1 base, with 11 bases lying between them. Germline V CDR1 and CDR2: SGDLS, YYNGEE. This CDR3 is 14 amino acids long. Written as DNA, the CDR3 is TGTGCCAGCGCCCGCGACCTAACTAATGAAAAACTGTTTTTT. Translating it yields CASARDLTNEKLFF.

This clonotype was seen only a few times. This chain joins TRBV29-1 and TRBJ2-1; 9 nucleotides match TRBD1. The CDR3 loop spans 14 amino acids. Germline values: CDR1 SQVTM, CDR2 ANQGSEA. J lost 4 bases, V lost 7 bases, and 8 bases had no gene match. The CDR3 reads CSAKKGQGYNEQFF. The DNA for the CDR3 is TGCAGCGCCAAGAAGGGACAGGGATACAATGAGCAGTTCTTC.

The chain joins TRBV5-1 to TRBJ1-2; D might be TRBD1 (5 bases). The CDR3 extends over 14 amino acids. Per germline, CDR1 SGHRS and CDR2 YFSETQ. V was cut by 2 bases and J by 5 bases, with 13 bases left in between. CDR3 sequence reads: CASSLAGQLYGYTF. The CDR3, as DNA: TGCGCCAGCAGCTTAGCAGGACAACTTTATGGCTACACCTTC.

This clonotype was found a few times. The chain joins TRBV7-2 to TRBJ2-1; 9 bases line up with TRBD1. J lost 2 bases, V lost 4 bases, and 3 bases had no gene match. Germline V gene data show CDR1 as SGHTA and CDR2 as FQGNSA. CDR3 length: 15 amino acids. Here the CDR3 DNA reads TGTGCCAGCAGCTACCGGGACAGGGCCTACAATGAGCAGTTCTTC. The encoded protein is CASSYRDRAYNEQFF.